Reported below is one T cell receptor (beta chain). The data were obtained in a study of shared clonotypes between healthy human individuals. About the research overall: For every donor, three CD4 naive, three CD4 memory, two CD8 naive and one CD8 memory plates were used.

Naive-designated CD8 cells lacked CD45RO, were positively enriched for CCR7, and omitted terminally differentiated effector memory CD45RA+ cells. The input for sorted-subset replicate PCRs was approximately 200 ng DNA, 25,000 to 35,000 T cell genomes. Profiling relied on immunoSEQ multiplex PCR, and the TCRdb table lists in-frame clones only, not all of them. The repertoire holds about 700,000 clones, with under 95% as singletons. Trimming left V 7 bases short and J 8 bases short, with 12 bases between. Germline V gives CDR1 MDHEN, CDR2 SYDVKM. The CDR3 is 12 residues long. This chain connects TRBV28 to TRBJ2-1, with TRBD2 as a possible D gene (5 bases). Sequencing used naive CD8+ T cells sorted from blood. The TCR sequence derives from a man aged 25 to 45 in good health. This CDR3 is CASKREFDEQFF. DNA of the CDR3: TGTGCCAGCAAGAGGGAATTCGATGAGCAGTTCTTC.